One sample yielded the 25 T cell receptor beta chains listed below, sequenced in a study of shared clonotypes between healthy human individuals. Measured with immunoSEQ multiplex PCR; TCRdb has only the in-frame clones, and not every one. Seen here are around 2.1 million clones, around 93% observed once, and the top ten hold roughly 1.7%. Naive CD8 cells lacked CD45RO and underwent positive selection for CCR7, leaving out terminally differentiated effector memory CD45RA+ cells. What was sequenced was naive CD8+ T cells from PBMCs. These receptors came from a man aged 18 to 30 in good health. Some clones in this sample may be carry-over from other donors' samples.

The chain has TRBV4-1 and TRBJ2-1, with TRBD2 matching over 10 bases. Germline loops: CDR1 MGHRA, CDR2 YSYEKL. The CDR3 runs to 16 residues. V was clipped by 1 base and J by 5 bases; unmatched bases: 5. CDR3 nucleotides: TGCGCCAGCAGCCAAGCTAGGCTAGCGGGAGACAATGAGCAGTTCTTC. It is translated as CASSQARLAGDNEQFF.

Turning to this clone: Within the sample, other DNA sequences also encode this same CDR3. The chain recombines TRBV29-1 with TRBJ2-2, with D possibly matching TRBD2 (6 bases). Between the trimmed V and J ends, which lost 6 bases and 4 bases, there was a span of 12 bases. Germline CDR1 reads SQVTM; CDR2 reads ANQGSEA. The CDR3 has 13 residues. The CDR3, as DNA: TGCAGCGTCGTGGGGGGTGGCACCGGGGAGCTGTTTTTT. This encodes CSVVGGGTGELFF.

The V gene is TRBV19, the J gene TRBJ2-6; TRBD2 is a possible D gene (6 bases). Trimming stripped 7 bases from V and 2 bases from J, with 15 bases between. The CDR3 extends over 16 amino acids. The germline gives CDR1 LNHDA, CDR2 SQIVND (reference sequence). The CDR3 nucleotides are TGTGCCAGTACCAAAACGGAGGGACCTGGGGCCAACGTCCTGACTTTC. Its translation: CASTKTEGPGANVLTF.

This chain links TRBV2 with TRBJ2-7, with 12 bases fitting TRBD2. V dropped 1 base and J dropped 2; count of bases not matched to a gene: 9. The CDR3 covers 18 residues. The germline CDR1 and CDR2 sequences are SNHLY and FYNNEI. CDR3 in DNA: TGTGCCAGCAGTGAAGGGGCAACTAGCGGGAGGTCCCCCTACGAGCAGTACTTC. Encoded protein: CASSEGATSGRSPYEQYF.

CDR3 sequence reads: CASSQDRASSYNEQFF. CDR3 sequence (DNA): TGCGCCAGCAGCCAAGATCGGGCATCCTCCTACAATGAGCAGTTCTTC. V and J are TRBV4-1 and TRBJ2-1; D remains unclear. The CDR3 is made up of 16 amino acids. Per the germline V gene, CDR1 is MGHRA and CDR2 is YSYEKL. Trimming took 0 bases from V and 0 from J, leaving 9 bases between them.

The rearrangement uses TRBV5-4 and TRBJ2-7; 9 bases map to TRBD1. This CDR3 has 15 amino acids. From germline, CDR1 is SGHNT and CDR2 YYREEE (reference sequence). Unmatched junction bases numbered 7, after V lost 1 base and J lost 5 bases. The CDR3 bases are TGTGCCAGCAGCTTGACAGGGGGCCCCCTGGACGAGCAGTACTTC. Translated, it gives CASSLTGGPLDEQYF.

This clone has only a few counts. The chain employs TRBV2 and TRBJ2-2; D is unresolved. The germline V and J ends were trimmed by 5 bases and 8 bases, with 6 bases remaining between them. The CDR3 consists of 11 residues. Germline V gives CDR1 SNHLY, CDR2 FYNNEI. DNA of the CDR3: TGTGCCAGCAGTCGAACTGGGGAGCTGTTTTTT. Translated: CASSRTGELFF.

The chain joins TRBV16 to TRBJ2-1; 9 bases match TRBD1. The germline gives CDR1 KGHSY, CDR2 FQNENV. Germline trimming cut 1 base from V and 6 bases from J; bases unmatched to any gene: 4. The CDR3 is 15 amino acids. The CDR3 coding sequence is TGTGCCAGCAGCCAATTACAGGGGGCGAGCAATGAGCAGTTCTTC. Protein: CASSQLQGASNEQFF.

The chain carries TRBV28 and TRBJ2-1, with a possible D match to TRBD2 (6 bases). Germline CDR1 is MDHEN and CDR2 is SYDVKM. The CDR3 runs 14 residues. The ends were cut back, 6 bases at V and 7 bases at J, with 16 bases in the middle. Written as DNA, the CDR3 is TGTGCCAGCAGGCTTGGCAGGGAGGTGAATGAGCAGTTCTTC. It codes for CASRLGREVNEQFF.

The chain recombines TRBV27 with TRBJ1-3; 7 positions agree with TRBD1. This CDR3 contains 18 residues. With 8 bases clipped from V and 7 bases from J, the junction kept 23 bases outside the gene matches. Germline V gene lookup returns CDR1 MNHEY and CDR2 SMNVEV (reference sequence). CDR3 residues: CASGSLSQPLGGVNTIYF. In DNA, the CDR3 is TGTGCCAGCGGCTCTTTATCTCAACCTCTAGGGGGCGTGAACACCATATATTTT.

The chain recombines TRBV5-4 with TRBJ2-7, with D perhaps matching TRBD1 (6 bases). CDR3 size: 12 residues. Germline V gene lookup returns CDR1 SGHNT and CDR2 YYREEE (reference sequence). Trimming left V 3 bases short and J 5 bases short, with 9 bases between. CDR3 sequence reads: CASSSQGDEQYF. In DNA form, the CDR3 reads TGTGCCAGCAGCTCACAGGGTGACGAGCAGTACTTC.

The chain is built from TRBV28 and TRBJ1-5; 8 nucleotides match TRBD1. CDR3 length: 15 amino acids. The V and J ends lost 6 bases and 3 bases, in that order; junction bases with no gene match: 7. Germline assignment: CDR1 MDHEN and CDR2 SYDVKM. The CDR3 nucleotides are TGTGCCAGCAGGGCCGGACAGGGACCCAATCAGCCCCAGCATTTT. Translation: CASRAGQGPNQPQHF.

The chain employs TRBV5-4 and TRBJ1-2, with D possibly matching TRBD1 (5 bases). V lost 4 bases to trimming and J lost 3 bases, with 10 bases between them. CDR1 and CDR2 (germline): SGHNT, YYREEE (reference sequence). The CDR3 sequence is 13 residues long. The CDR3 is CASSLGPYYGYTF. The CDR3 DNA reads TGTGCCAGCAGCCTGGGGCCATACTATGGCTACACCTTC.

J is TRBJ2-1 and V is TRBV6-5; 10 bases line up with TRBD2. This CDR3 spans 16 amino acids. V was clipped by 0 bases and J by 4 bases; unmatched bases: 3. The germline CDR1 and CDR2 sequences are MNHEY and SVGAGI. CDR3 sequence: CASSYSGLANYNEQFF. CDR3 DNA: TGTGCCAGCAGTTACTCGGGACTAGCGAATTACAATGAGCAGTTCTTC.

The chain links TRBV28 to TRBJ2-3; tentatively, D is TRBD2 (6 bases). V lost 7 bases, J lost 2 bases, and 16 bases lay in between. Germline lookup yields CDR1 MDHEN and CDR2 SYDVKM. The CDR3 has 15 amino acids. CDR3: CASNNVERATDTQYF. CDR3 DNA sequence: TGTGCCAGCAACAACGTCGAGCGGGCCACAGATACGCAGTATTTT.

This clone occurred once. The chain combines TRBV5-1 with TRBJ2-1, with TRBD1 identical over 8 bases. CDR1 and CDR2 (germline): SGHRS, YFSETQ. This CDR3 contains 17 residues. J was trimmed by 6 bases and V by 5 bases; bases with no gene match: 16. DNA of the CDR3: TGCGCCAGCAGGACAGGGGACTTGATTCACTACAGCAATGAGCAGTTCTTC. Protein sequence: CASRTGDLIHYSNEQFF. The complete variable domain, with remaining parts taken from reference TRBV5-1 and TRBJ2-1, reads KAGVTQTPRYLIKTRGQQVTLSCSPISGHRSVSWYQQTPGQGLQFLFEYFSETQRNKGNFPGRFSGRQFSNSRSEMNVSTLELGDSALYLCASRTGDLIHYSNEQFFGPGTRLTVL.

Regarding this clone: This sample includes further DNA sequences coding for the same CDR3. The V and J genes are TRBV28 and TRBJ2-3; D gene uncertain. CDR3 length equals 13 residues. CDR1 is MDHEN, CDR2 SYDVKM, per germline. The germline V and J ends were trimmed by 4 bases and 6 bases, with 11 bases remaining between them. CDR3 loop: CASSSGTADTQYF. The CDR3 DNA sequence: TGTGCCAGCAGTTCCGGAACAGCGGATACGCAGTATTTT.

V is TRBV6-5 and J is TRBJ2-1; 13 nucleotides line up with TRBD2. The CDR3 spans 15 residues. The V segment lost 7 bases and the J segment 6 bases; nucleotides outside the gene matches: 6. Looked up from germline, CDR1 is MNHEY and CDR2 is SVGAGI. The CDR3 here is CASMFGTSGTNEQFF. CDR3 DNA sequence: TGTGCCAGCATGTTCGGGACTAGCGGGACCAATGAGCAGTTCTTC.

The CDR3 region is CASSLTAGGRTGELFF. CDR3 sequence (DNA): TGTGCCAGCAGCTTAACAGCGGGAGGGAGGACCGGGGAGCTGTTTTTT. J is TRBJ2-2 and V is TRBV7-3; 10 positions match TRBD2. The CDR3 spans 16 residues. Germline values: CDR1 SGHTA, CDR2 FQGTGA. Unmatched junction bases numbered 3, after V lost 0 bases and J lost 5 bases.

There are a few counts of this clone. V is TRBV2 and J is TRBJ1-1; a weak D match, TRBD1 (6 bases). Looked up from germline, CDR1 is SNHLY and CDR2 is FYNNEI. There are 12 residues in the CDR3. With 11 bases removed from V and 5 bases from J, the gap between germline ends came to 15 bases. CDR3 nucleotides: TGTGCCGAGGCAGGGGCAGGTACTGAAGCTTTCTTT. The encoded protein is CAEAGAGTEAFF.

Turning to this clone: Other DNA sequences of this sample code for an identical CDR3. The gene calls are TRBV28 and TRBJ2-7; no clear D gene. Germline-derived CDR1 and CDR2 are MDHEN and SYDVKM. V was trimmed by 9 bases and J by 3 bases, leaving 12 bases between them. The length of the CDR3 is 12 residues. In nucleotides, the CDR3 is TGTGCCAGTAGCCCCCTTTTCTACGAGCAGTACTTC. Translation: CASSPLFYEQYF.

This rearrangement joins TRBV4-3 to TRBJ2-1, with 15 bases aligning to TRBD2. This CDR3 region has 18 residues. V lost 4 bases, J lost 7 bases, and 11 bases stayed unmatched. Germline CDR1 is LGHNA and CDR2 is YSLEER. CDR3 residues: CASSLTRAGTSGRNEQFF. CDR3 nucleotides: TGCGCCAGCAGCCTGACACGGGCCGGGACTAGCGGGAGGAATGAGCAGTTCTTC.

The gene calls are TRBV7-8 and TRBJ2-5, with D tentatively TRBD1 or TRBD2 (5 bases each). The CDR3 is 18 residues long. CDR1 is SGHVS, CDR2 FQNEAQ, per germline. Trimming took off 4 bases at V and 5 bases at J, with 26 bases between the two ends. As DNA, the CDR3 is TGTGCCAGCAGCTCTCCCGAAACCGGGACCTACTCAGCTGAGACCCAGTACTTC. Its translation: CASSSPETGTYSAETQYF.

Details on this clone: Other nucleotide sequences from this sample produce the same CDR3. This chain connects TRBV27 to TRBJ2-2; D remains ambiguous. V lost 5 bases to trimming and J lost 2 bases, with 3 bases between them. The CDR3 extends over 12 amino acids. The germline CDR1 and CDR2 sequences are MNHEY and SMNVEV (reference sequence). CDR3: CASSRNTGELFF. The CDR3 coding sequence is TGTGCCAGCAGTCGAAACACCGGGGAGCTGTTTTTT.

The chain links TRBV5-6 to TRBJ2-7, with 8 nucleotides matching TRBD2. The CDR3 is made up of 15 amino acids. Germline V gene lookup returns CDR1 SGHDT and CDR2 YYEEEE. V lost 4 bases and J lost 12; bases outside the gene matches: 18. Here the CDR3 reads CASSLGLGGVRRRYF. As DNA, the CDR3 is TGTGCCAGCAGCCTGGGACTAGGAGGGGTACGACGGAGGTACTTC.